This T cell receptor (beta chain) was captured in a study of shared clonotypes between healthy human individuals. Assay: immunoSEQ multiplex PCR; the TCRdb copy retains only in-frame clones and omits some. Found here are roughly 2.2 million clones, 92% of them singletons; the top ten hold approximately 0.39%. V lost 3 bases and J lost 0, with 11 bases in between. The CDR3 sequence is 14 residues long. The germline V gene has CDR1 GTSNPN and CDR2 SVGIG (reference sequence). The receptor's source is a man in his late teens or twenties in good health. Some clones in this sample may be carry-over from other donors' samples. The chain employs TRBV30 and TRBJ1-1; D might be TRBD1 (5 bases). The specimen sequenced was naive CD4+ T cells from PBMCs. Subset denoted: CD45RA+ positively selected. The CDR3 bases are TGTGCCTGGAGGGCGTGGGACTTGAACACTGAAGCTTTCTTT. Amino acid sequence: CAWRAWDLNTEAFF. The full variable domain, rest sourced from reference TRBV30 and TRBJ1-1, is SQTIHQWPATLVQPVGSPLSLECTVEGTSNPNLYWYRQAAGRGLQLLFYSVGIGQISSEVPQNLSASRPQDRQFILSSKKLLLSDSGFYLCAWRAWDLNTEAFFGQGTRLTVV.